Shown below are 32 T cell receptor beta chains from a single sample sequenced in a study of blood T cells in healthy people across ages. For the second PCR, which ran for roughly 6 to 12 cycles, a sample-barcoded 5' primer and a J-beta primer mix were used. In TCRdb, the 5' RACE reads were re-called with MiXCR into one record per CDR3 protein. Of hundreds of thousands of distinct CDR3 sequences in the sample, around half were seen once. Input material: blood. Every receptor here comes from a man older than 75 in good health.

V and J are TRBV27 and TRBJ2-7; TRBD1 is a possible D gene (6 bases). Germline V gene data show CDR1 as MNHEY and CDR2 as SMNVEV (reference sequence). CDR3 length: 13 amino acids. The ends were cut back, 8 bases at V and 6 bases at J, with 17 bases in the middle. The CDR3 region is CASGMRGLIEQYF. CDR3 coding DNA: TGTGCCAGCGGTATGAGGGGGTTGATCGAGCAGTACTTC.

The chain uses TRBV24-1 and TRBJ2-3; 9 bases are a match to TRBD1. The germline gives CDR1 KGHDR, CDR2 SFDVKD. Trimming at V came to 10 bases and at J to 5 bases, leaving 6 bases not matched to a gene. The CDR3 runs 13 residues. This CDR3 reads CATRQGGGDTQYF. CDR3 sequence (DNA): TGTGCCACTAGACAGGGGGGAGGAGATACGCAGTATTTT.

J is TRBJ2-5 and V is TRBV7-6, with D maybe TRBD2 (6 bases). Germline CDR1 and CDR2: SGHVS and FNYEAQ. Between the trimmed V and J ends, which lost 6 bases and 4 bases, there was a span of 18 bases. The CDR3 has 15 amino acids. The CDR3 loop reads CASRNTPTRRETQYF. The CDR3 DNA reads TGTGCCAGCAGAAATACACCGACTAGAAGAGAGACCCAGTACTTC.

This clonotype was found a few times. The chain links TRBV5-1 to TRBJ2-1, with 9 bases identical to TRBD1. V was clipped by 4 bases and J by 7 bases; unmatched bases: 9. Germline CDR1 SGHRS, CDR2 YFSETQ. CDR3 length: 15 amino acids. The CDR3 reads CASSTGTGTQNEQFF. The CDR3 bases are TGCGCCAGCAGCACCGGGACAGGGACTCAAAATGAGCAGTTCTTC.

This clonotype has just a few counts. The chain uses TRBV12-3 or TRBV12-4 and TRBJ1-1, with D possibly matching TRBD1 (5 bases). The CDR3 length is 14 residues. V gave up 4 bases and J gave up 6 bases, with 15 bases separating them. CDR3 nucleotide sequence: TGTGCCAGCAGTTCTTGGGGCGCGGGGCCTGAAGCTTTCTTT. Encoded protein: CASSSWGAGPEAFF.

This clonotype was seen more than once but under ten times. The chain uses TRBV6-5 and TRBJ2-4; 7 bases map to TRBD1. CDR1 and CDR2 (germline): MNHEY, SVGAGI. The CDR3 contains 15 residues. After removal of 6 bases from V and 2 bases from J, the junction contained 7 bases not matched to a gene. The CDR3 DNA follows: TGTGCCAGCAGCAGACAGGGAACGTCCAAAAACATTCAGTACTTC. Translation: CASSRQGTSKNIQYF.

This clonotype was detected only once. This chain connects TRBV3-1 to TRBJ2-3; D possibly corresponds to TRBD1 (7 bases). Germline lookup yields CDR1 LGHDT and CDR2 YNNKEL (reference sequence). Trimming removed 4 bases at V and 0 bases at J, with 14 bases between. There are 16 residues in the CDR3. The CDR3, as DNA: TGTGCCAGCAGCCCCCTCAGGGGGACTAGCACAGATACGCAGTATTTT. Residues: CASSPLRGTSTDTQYF.

This clonotype was observed a handful of times. The chain links TRBV10-3 to TRBJ2-5; TRBD2 agrees at 9 bases. Trimming removed 0 bases from V and 5 bases from J; junction bases left unmatched: 7. The CDR3 runs to 16 residues. Germline lookup yields CDR1 ENHRY and CDR2 SYGVKD. The CDR3 DNA follows: TGTGCCATCAGTGAGTCAGAAGCGGGGGGCCCGGAGACCCAGTACTTC. The encoded protein is CAISESEAGGPETQYF.

V is TRBV7-3 and J is TRBJ2-1; no clear D gene. V gave up 0 bases and J gave up 10 bases, with 13 bases separating them. The germline gives CDR1 SGHTA, CDR2 FQGTGA. The CDR3 sequence is 14 residues long. Here the CDR3 reads CASSLTNGPGEQFF. In nucleotides, the CDR3 is TGTGCCAGCAGCTTAACAAATGGCCCAGGAGAGCAGTTCTTC.

With respect to this clonotype: This CDR3 is missing its conserved last phenylalanine or tryptophan, likely due to a read error. V usage is TRBV7-2 and J usage is TRBJ1-2, with 7 positions matching TRBD1. V was clipped by 5 bases and J by 7 bases; unmatched bases: 7. The CDR3 runs to 13 residues. The germline gives CDR1 SGHTA, CDR2 FQGNSA. CDR3 bases: TGTGCCAGCAGCCCAGAAGACAGGGTTGGCTACACCGTC. This gives the protein CASSPEDRVGYTV.

The genes are TRBV20-1 and TRBJ1-1; unclear D gene. V lost 2 bases and J 6 bases, leaving 13 bases between the germline ends. The CDR3 consists of 13 residues. Germline CDR1 reads DFQATT; CDR2 reads SNEGSKA (reference sequence). For the CDR3, the DNA is TGCAGTGCTAGATATCACATGTACGCTGAAGCTTTCTTT. This gives the protein CSARYHMYAEAFF.

The chain employs TRBV9 and TRBJ1-2; 7 bases are a match to TRBD1. Germline loops: CDR1 SGDLS, CDR2 YYNGEE. The CDR3 is 18 amino acids. V dropped 0 bases and J dropped 5; count of bases not matched to a gene: 16. CDR3 bases: TGTGCCAGCAGCGTAGGAGACATCACCGGGACAGCCAAATATGGCTACACCTTC. Translated, it gives CASSVGDITGTAKYGYTF.

About this clonotype itself: Compared with germline, one end of the junction differs, possibly owing to a read error. The rearrangement uses TRBV18 and TRBJ2-5, with D unresolved. From germline, CDR1 is KGHSH and CDR2 LQKENI. The CDR3 is 12 residues long. The CDR3 here is CASAPVQETQYF. DNA of the CDR3: TGTGCCAGCGCACCTGTCCAAGAGACCCAGTACTTC. The whole variable domain, remainder taken from reference TRBV18 and TRBJ2-5, is NAGVMQNPRHLVRRRGQEARLRCSPMKGHSHVYWYRQLPEEGLKFMVYLQKENIIDESGMPKERFSAEFPKEGPSILRIQQVVRGDSAAYFCASAPVQETQYFGPGTRLLVL.

DNA for the CDR3: TGTGCCAGCAGTTCTACTCAAATGTACGAGCAGTACTTC. Amino acids: CASSSTQMYEQYF. The chain couples TRBV28 to TRBJ2-7; D not certain. The CDR3 loop spans 13 amino acids. V lost 4 bases to trimming and J lost 4 bases, with 11 bases between them. Germline assignment: CDR1 MDHEN and CDR2 SYDVKM.

This clonotype was seen a handful of times. The chain joins TRBV6-5 to TRBJ1-1; D not certain. Germline assignment: CDR1 MNHEY and CDR2 SVGAGI. Trimming cost V 3 bases and J 5 bases, with 22 bases left between them. This CDR3 has 17 amino acids. The CDR3 region is CASSYRLEEALGTEAFF. The CDR3 DNA follows: TGTGCCAGCAGTTATAGGTTGGAGGAGGCTTTAGGAACTGAAGCTTTCTTT.

On this clonotype: A much larger clone sits a single nucleotide away, making a read error possible. CDR3 residues: CSEVGGSGTDMQYF. The CDR3 DNA follows: TGCAGCGAGGTTGGCGGGTCTGGCACAGATATGCAGTATTTT. The V gene is TRBV29-1, the J gene TRBJ2-3; D perhaps matches TRBD2 (5 bases). This CDR3 region has 14 residues. Germline V gene lookup returns CDR1 SQVTM and CDR2 ANQGSEA.

Comments on this clonotype: A junction boundary mismatches the germline segment, possibly from a read error. V gene TRBV6-1 combines with J gene TRBJ1-2; TRBD1 matches at 7 bases. Germline CDR1 reads MNHNS; CDR2 reads SASEGT. This CDR3 has 14 residues. CDR3 sequence reads: CASSHEGARNGDTF. The CDR3 coding sequence is TGTGCCAGCAGTCATGAGGGGGCGAGAAATGGCGACACCTTC.

This chain joins TRBV7-9 and TRBJ2-7; D gene uncertain. V was trimmed by 8 bases and J by 0 bases, leaving 14 bases between them. The germline V gene encodes CDR1 SEHNR and CDR2 FQNEAQ (reference sequence). The CDR3 spans 14 residues. The CDR3, as DNA: TGTGCCAGCGGCCTACCTCTGAACTCCTACGAGCAGTACTTC. The encoded protein is CASGLPLNSYEQYF.

The V gene is TRBV12-3 or TRBV12-4, the J gene TRBJ1-5; D remains unclear. Trimming took off 1 base at V and 6 bases at J, with 10 bases between the two ends. The CDR3 totals 14 residues. In DNA form, the CDR3 reads TGTGCCAGCAGTTTAGATACGGAGGTTCAGCCCCAGCATTTT. Protein: CASSLDTEVQPQHF.

The J gene is TRBJ1-1, the V gene TRBV29-1; 8 bases line up with TRBD1. After removal of 5 bases from V and 1 base from J, the junction contained 6 bases not matched to a gene. This CDR3 has 14 amino acids. From germline, CDR1 is SQVTM and CDR2 ANQGSEA. CDR3 sequence (DNA): TGCAGCGTTAATGTACAGGGGGGGAACACTGAAGCTTTCTTT. The encoded protein is CSVNVQGGNTEAFF.

There are a few counts of this clonotype. The chain uses TRBV29-1 and TRBJ1-6; D may be TRBD1 (5 bases). The CDR3 is 14 amino acids. V was cut by 6 bases and J by 7 bases, with 16 bases left in between. Looked up from germline, CDR1 is SQVTM and CDR2 is ANQGSEA. CDR3 DNA: TGCAGCGTCGCCGAGGGGCAGGGAAATTCACCCCTCCACTTT. This codes for CSVAEGQGNSPLHF.

The J gene is TRBJ2-7, the V gene TRBV7-2; 10 nucleotides match TRBD1. The CDR3 has 15 amino acids. Losses at the gene ends were 5 bases for V and 5 bases for J; bases not matched to a gene: 9. The germline gives CDR1 SGHTA, CDR2 FQGNSA. CDR3 DNA: TGTGCCAGCAGCCGCGCGGGACAGGGGTCCCACGAGCAGTACTTC. Its translation: CASSRAGQGSHEQYF.

V is TRBV4-3 and J is TRBJ2-3; TRBD1 is a possible D gene (5 bases). Trimming pared 1 base from V and 2 bases from J, leaving 13 bases between. Germline values: CDR1 LGHNA, CDR2 YSLEER. The CDR3 spans 16 residues. This CDR3 reads CASSQAPGIYTDTQYF. The CDR3 nucleotides read TGCGCCAGCAGCCAAGCCCCAGGGATATACACAGATACGCAGTATTTT.

The chain is built from TRBV29-1 and TRBJ2-5; D gene uncertain. V was cut by 5 bases and J by 6 bases, with 10 bases left in between. The CDR3 is 11 residues long. Looked up from germline, CDR1 is SQVTM and CDR2 is ANQGSEA. Here the CDR3 reads CSVHLIQTQYF. In DNA form, the CDR3 reads TGCAGCGTTCACCTTATCCAGACCCAGTACTTC.

This clonotype showed up just a few times. The V call is TRBV20-1, the J call TRBJ2-1; TRBD1 might be the D (6 bases). Germline V gene lookup returns CDR1 DFQATT and CDR2 SNEGSKA (reference sequence). V dropped 3 bases and J dropped 6 bases, with 21 bases sitting between them. The CDR3 is made up of 16 amino acids. The DNA for the CDR3 is TGCAGTGCTAGGACTCCAACTGGACAGCGCTCCAATGAGCAGTTCTTC. Translated: CSARTPTGQRSNEQFF.

This clonotype was detected only a few times. Given a much more abundant clone one base away, this may be a read error. This chain uses TRBV5-1 with TRBJ2-5; tentative D call: TRBD2 (5 bases). Trimming cost V 4 bases and J 1 base, with 8 bases left between them. This CDR3 has 13 amino acids. From germline, CDR1 is SGHRS and CDR2 YFSETQ. CDR3 sequence: CASSASFQETQYF. CDR3 nucleotide sequence: TGCGCCAGCAGCGCTAGCTTCCAAGAGACCCAGTACTTC.

The chain has TRBV13 and TRBJ2-2, with D possibly TRBD2 on 6 matching bases. V was pared by 3 bases and J by 8 bases, with 13 bases between. The CDR3 totals 14 residues. Germline assignment: CDR1 PRHDT and CDR2 FYEKMQ (reference sequence). CDR3 in amino acids: CASSLPGLPGELFF. CDR3 DNA sequence: TGTGCCAGCAGCTTGCCGGGACTTCCGGGGGAGCTGTTTTTT.

The table lists this clonotype with a few counts. V is TRBV6-5 and J is TRBJ1-1, with D maybe TRBD1 (5 bases). CDR1 is MNHEY, CDR2 SVGAGI, per germline. Trimming took 1 base from V and 10 from J, leaving 13 bases between them. The CDR3 is 13 residues long. This chain's CDR3 is CASSYFGGGTAFF. For the CDR3, the DNA is TGTGCCAGCAGTTACTTCGGGGGGGGTACAGCTTTCTTT.

The rearrangement links TRBV28 to TRBJ1-1; 11 nucleotides agree with TRBD1. Germline V gene lookup returns CDR1 MDHEN and CDR2 SYDVKM. This CDR3 comprises 16 residues. J lost 2 bases, V lost 6 bases, and 8 bases had no gene match. This CDR3 is CASRQDRGRLNTEAFF. In DNA form, the CDR3 reads TGTGCCAGCAGGCAGGACAGGGGGCGATTAAACACTGAAGCTTTCTTT.

The CDR3 spells CASSLGEWRETNQETQYF. The CDR3 bases are TGTGCCAGCAGCTTAGGGGAGTGGCGGGAAACTAATCAAGAGACCCAGTACTTC. This chain links TRBV7-2 with TRBJ2-5; a weak D match, TRBD2 (6 bases). CDR1 and CDR2 (germline): SGHTA, FQGNSA. CDR3 length: 18 residues. Trimming pared 1 base from V and 2 bases from J, leaving 20 bases between.

CDR3: CASSWRLAENEQFF. DNA of the CDR3: TGTGCCAGCAGTTGGAGACTAGCGGAGAATGAGCAGTTCTTC. The chain has TRBV6-2 or TRBV6-3 and TRBJ2-1, with 9 bases identical to TRBD2. The CDR3 consists of 14 residues. Germline V gene sequence: CDR1 MNHEY, CDR2 SVGEGT. J was trimmed by 7 bases and V by 4 bases; bases with no gene match: 5.

This clonotype has a handful of counts. The chain links TRBV7-6 to TRBJ2-1, with D hard to call. The germline V gene has CDR1 SGHVS and CDR2 FNYEAQ. V was trimmed by 5 bases and J by 4 bases, leaving 6 bases between them. The CDR3 runs to 12 residues. CDR3 sequence: CASSAQYNEQFF. The CDR3, as DNA: TGTGCCAGCAGCGCCCAGTACAATGAGCAGTTCTTC.